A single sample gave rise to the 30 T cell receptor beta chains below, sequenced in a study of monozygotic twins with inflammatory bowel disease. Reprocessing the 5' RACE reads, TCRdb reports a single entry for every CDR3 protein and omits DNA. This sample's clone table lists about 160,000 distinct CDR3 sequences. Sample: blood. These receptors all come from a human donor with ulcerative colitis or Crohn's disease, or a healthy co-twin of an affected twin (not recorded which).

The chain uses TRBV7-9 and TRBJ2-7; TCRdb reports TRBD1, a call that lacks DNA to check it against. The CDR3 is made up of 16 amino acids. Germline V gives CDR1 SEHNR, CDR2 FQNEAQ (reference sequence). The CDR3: CASSLPLGQSGYEQYF.

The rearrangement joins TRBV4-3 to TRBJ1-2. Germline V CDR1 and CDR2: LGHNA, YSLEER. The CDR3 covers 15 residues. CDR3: CASSQESRFGSGYTF.

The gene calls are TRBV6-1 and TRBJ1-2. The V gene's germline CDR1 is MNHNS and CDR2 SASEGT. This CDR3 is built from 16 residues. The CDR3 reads CASSNRRGRVGGGYTF.

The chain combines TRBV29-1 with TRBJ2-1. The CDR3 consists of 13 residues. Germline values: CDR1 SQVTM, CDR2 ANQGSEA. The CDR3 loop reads CSVEGVGYNEQFF.

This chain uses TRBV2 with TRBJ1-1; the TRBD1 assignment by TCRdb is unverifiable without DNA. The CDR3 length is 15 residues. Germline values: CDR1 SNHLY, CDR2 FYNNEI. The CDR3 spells CASSEALGGIAEAFF.

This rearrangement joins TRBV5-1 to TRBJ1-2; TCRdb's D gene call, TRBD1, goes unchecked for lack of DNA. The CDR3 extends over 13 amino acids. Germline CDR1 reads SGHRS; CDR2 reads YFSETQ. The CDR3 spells CASSFGQGYGYTF.

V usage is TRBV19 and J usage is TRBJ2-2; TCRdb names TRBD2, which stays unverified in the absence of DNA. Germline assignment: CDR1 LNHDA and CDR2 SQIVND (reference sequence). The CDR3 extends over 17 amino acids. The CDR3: CASSIPSGRKNTGELFF.

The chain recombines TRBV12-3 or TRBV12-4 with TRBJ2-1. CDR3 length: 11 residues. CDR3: CASSQRPEQFF.

The CDR3 region is CASSGGKTSGMTGELFF. The rearrangement uses TRBV6-1 and TRBJ2-2; TCRdb's D call of TRBD2 is untestable without DNA. Germline V gene sequence: CDR1 MNHNS, CDR2 SASEGT. The CDR3 runs to 17 residues.

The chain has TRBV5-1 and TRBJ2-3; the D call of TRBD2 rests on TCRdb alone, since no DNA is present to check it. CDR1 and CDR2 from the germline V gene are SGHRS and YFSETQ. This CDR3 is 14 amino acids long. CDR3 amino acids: CASSLGRVSVTQYF. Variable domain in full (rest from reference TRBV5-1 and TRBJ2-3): KAGVTQTPRYLIKTRGQQVTLSCSPISGHRSVSWYQQTPGQGLQFLFEYFSETQRNKGNFPGRFSGRQFSNSRSEMNVSTLELGDSALYLCASSLGRVSVTQYFGPGTRLTVL.

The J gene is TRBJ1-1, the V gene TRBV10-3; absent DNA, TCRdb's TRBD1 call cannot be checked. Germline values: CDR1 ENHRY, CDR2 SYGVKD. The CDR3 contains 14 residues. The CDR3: CAISDPVGGTEAFF.

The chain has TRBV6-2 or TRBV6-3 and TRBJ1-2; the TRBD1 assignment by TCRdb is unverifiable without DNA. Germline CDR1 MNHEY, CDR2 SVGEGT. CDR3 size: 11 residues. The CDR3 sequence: CASGSGDGYTF.

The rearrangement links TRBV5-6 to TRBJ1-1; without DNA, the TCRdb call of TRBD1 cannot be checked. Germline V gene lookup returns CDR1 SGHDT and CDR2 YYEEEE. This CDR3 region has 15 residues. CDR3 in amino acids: CASSPPPGLNTEAFF. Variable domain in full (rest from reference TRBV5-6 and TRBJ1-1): DAGVTQSPTHLIKTRGQQVTLRCSPKSGHDTVSWYQQALGQGPQFIFQYYEEEERQRGNFPDRFSGHQFPNYSSELNVNALLLGDSALYLCASSPPPGLNTEAFFGQGTRLTVV.

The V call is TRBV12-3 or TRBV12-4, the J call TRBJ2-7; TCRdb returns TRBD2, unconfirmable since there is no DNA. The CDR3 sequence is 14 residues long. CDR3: CASSPRTQSYEQYF.

The CDR3 here is CASSLTPGLQHTQYF. The gene calls are TRBV7-2 and TRBJ2-3; TCRdb reports TRBD2, a call that lacks DNA to check it against. The CDR3 totals 15 residues. Looked up from germline, CDR1 is SGHTA and CDR2 is FQGNSA.

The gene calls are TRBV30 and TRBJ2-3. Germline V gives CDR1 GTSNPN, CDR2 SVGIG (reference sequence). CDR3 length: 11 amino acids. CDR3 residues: CAWSPGVAQYF.

This CDR3 is CASSVVGGREGRGNEQFF. The chain uses TRBV9 and TRBJ2-1; TCRdb's D call of TRBD2 is untestable without DNA. This CDR3 region has 18 residues. Germline V gives CDR1 SGDLS, CDR2 YYNGEE. Supplemented by reference TRBV9 and TRBJ2-1, the full variable domain reads DSGVTQTPKHLITATGQRVTLRCSPRSGDLSVYWYQQSLDQGLQFLIQYYNGEERAKGNILERFSAQQFPDLHSELNLSSLELGDSALYFCASSVVGGREGRGNEQFFGPGTRLTVL.

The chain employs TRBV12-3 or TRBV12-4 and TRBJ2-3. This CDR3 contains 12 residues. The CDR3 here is CASSYVTDTQYF.

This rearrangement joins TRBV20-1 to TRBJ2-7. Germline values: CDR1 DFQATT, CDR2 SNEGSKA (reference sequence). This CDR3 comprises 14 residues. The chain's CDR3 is CSAEGRLSSYEQYF.

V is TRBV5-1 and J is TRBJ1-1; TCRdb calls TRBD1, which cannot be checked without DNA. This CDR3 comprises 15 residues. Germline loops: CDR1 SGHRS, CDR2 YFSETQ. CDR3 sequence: CASSARTGTNTEAFF.

CDR3: CASSLAEGRLFEQYF. The chain employs TRBV7-2 and TRBJ2-7; without DNA, the TCRdb call of TRBD2 cannot be checked. Germline values: CDR1 SGHTA, CDR2 FQGNSA. The CDR3 spans 15 residues. The full variable domain, rest sourced from reference TRBV7-2 and TRBJ2-7, is GAGVSQSPSNKVTEKGKDVELRCDPISGHTALYWYRQSLGQGLEFLIYFQGNSAPDKSGLPSDRFSAERTGGSVSTLTIQRTQQEDSAVYLCASSLAEGRLFEQYFGPGTRLTVT.

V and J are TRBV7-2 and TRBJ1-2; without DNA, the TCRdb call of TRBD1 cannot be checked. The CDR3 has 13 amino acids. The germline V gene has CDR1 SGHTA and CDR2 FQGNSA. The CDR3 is CASSLLTRVGYTF.

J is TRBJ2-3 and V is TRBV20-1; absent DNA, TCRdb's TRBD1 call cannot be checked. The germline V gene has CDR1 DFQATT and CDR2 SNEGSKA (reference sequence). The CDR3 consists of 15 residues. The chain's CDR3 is CSARHRRQATDTQYF.

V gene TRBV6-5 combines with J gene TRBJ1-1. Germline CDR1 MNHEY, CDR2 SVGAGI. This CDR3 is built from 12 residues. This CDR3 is CASSYEGTEAFF.

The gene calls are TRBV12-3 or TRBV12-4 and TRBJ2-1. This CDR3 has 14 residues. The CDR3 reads CASSLAQVVYEQFF.

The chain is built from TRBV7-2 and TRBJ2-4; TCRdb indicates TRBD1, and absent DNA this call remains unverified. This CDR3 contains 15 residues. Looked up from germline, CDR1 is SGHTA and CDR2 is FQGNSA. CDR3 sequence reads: CASSSRGQGLNIQYF.

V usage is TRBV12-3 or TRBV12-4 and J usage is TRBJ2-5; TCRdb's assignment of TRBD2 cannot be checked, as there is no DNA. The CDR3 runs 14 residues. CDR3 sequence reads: CASSLSPPQETQYF.

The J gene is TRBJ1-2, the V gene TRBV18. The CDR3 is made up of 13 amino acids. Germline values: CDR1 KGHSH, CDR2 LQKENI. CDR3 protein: CASSPRQADGYTF. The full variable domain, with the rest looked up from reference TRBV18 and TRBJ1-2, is NAGVMQNPRHLVRRRGQEARLRCSPMKGHSHVYWYRQLPEEGLKFMVYLQKENIIDESGMPKERFSAEFPKEGPSILRIQQVVRGDSAAYFCASSPRQADGYTFGSGTRLTVV.

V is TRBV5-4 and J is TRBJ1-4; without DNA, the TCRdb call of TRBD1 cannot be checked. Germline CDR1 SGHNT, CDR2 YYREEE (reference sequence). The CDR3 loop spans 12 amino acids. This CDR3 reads CASSLPGEKLFF.

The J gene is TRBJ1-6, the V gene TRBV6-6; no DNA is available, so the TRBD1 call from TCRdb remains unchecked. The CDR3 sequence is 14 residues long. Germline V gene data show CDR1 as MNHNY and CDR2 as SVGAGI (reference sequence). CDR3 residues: CASRAQGDNSPLHF.